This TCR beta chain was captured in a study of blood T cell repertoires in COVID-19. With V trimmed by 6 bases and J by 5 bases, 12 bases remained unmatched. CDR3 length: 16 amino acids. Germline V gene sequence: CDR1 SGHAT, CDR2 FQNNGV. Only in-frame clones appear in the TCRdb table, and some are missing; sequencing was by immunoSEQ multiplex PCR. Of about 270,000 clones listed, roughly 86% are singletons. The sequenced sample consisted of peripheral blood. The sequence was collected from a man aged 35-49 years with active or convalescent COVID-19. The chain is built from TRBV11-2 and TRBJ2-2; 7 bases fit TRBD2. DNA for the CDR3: TGTGCCAGCAGACCTATAGGCGGGAGAAATACCGGGGAGCTGTTTTTT. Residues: CASRPIGGRNTGELFF.